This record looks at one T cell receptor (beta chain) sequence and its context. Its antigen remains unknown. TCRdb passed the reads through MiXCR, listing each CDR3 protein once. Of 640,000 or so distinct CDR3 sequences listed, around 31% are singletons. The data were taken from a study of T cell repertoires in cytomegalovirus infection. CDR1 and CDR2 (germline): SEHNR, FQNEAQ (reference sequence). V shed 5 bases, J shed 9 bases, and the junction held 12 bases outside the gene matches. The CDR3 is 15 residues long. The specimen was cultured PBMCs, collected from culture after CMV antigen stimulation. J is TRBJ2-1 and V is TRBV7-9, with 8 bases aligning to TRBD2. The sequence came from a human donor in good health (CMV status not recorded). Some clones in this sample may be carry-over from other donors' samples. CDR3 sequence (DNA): TGTGCCAGCAGCCCCCGATCGGGAGGGCCGGGTGAGCAGTTCTTC. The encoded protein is CASSPRSGGPGEQFF.